This T cell receptor (beta chain) was documented in a study of long-term antiretroviral therapy in people with HIV. Study conclusions and caveats: Whichever time point was examined, clones expanded before ART dominated the repertoire.

This clone counts as medium-sized (0.01 to 0.1%). The antigen is undetermined. Every HIV-positive participant received treatment in the United States. V lost 1 base and J 2 bases, leaving 17 bases between the germline ends. Germline CDR1 is SGHRS and CDR2 is YFSETQ. This CDR3 is built from 17 residues. immunoSEQ v3.0 was run at survey level. Target depth was roughly 35,000-55,000 T-cell genomes per sample. Clones were read by immunoSEQ multiplex PCR, and TCRdb kept only the in-frame ones, dropping some. The sample records some 20,000 clones, approximately 84% being singletons. This specimen consisted of unsorted PBMCs, obtained 0.9 years after starting antiretroviral therapy. The genes are TRBV5-1 and TRBJ2-3, with D possibly being TRBD1 (6 bases). This TCR was recovered from a man aged 18-30 years with HIV. CDR3 amino acids: CASSLLGEEGHTDTQYF. Here the CDR3 DNA reads TGCGCCAGCAGCTTGTTAGGTGAAGAGGGACACACAGATACGCAGTATTTT.